The entry that follows covers one TCR beta chain sequence. This entry belongs to a study of T-cell reconstitution after alpha-beta-depleted transplantation in children. Trimming removed 5 bases from V and 5 bases from J; junction bases left unmatched: 5. This CDR3 is built from 15 residues. The germline gives CDR1 SGHTA, CDR2 FQGTGA. For TCRbeta, the library was prepared with unique molecular identifiers. MiXCR, run by TCRdb on the PCR reads, gives a single entry per CDR3 protein. Here the sample spans a few hundred thousand distinct CDR3 sequences, 10% to 15% being singletons. The chain uses TRBV7-3 and TRBJ2-5, with TRBD2 matching over 13 bases. This TCR derives from a male patient younger than 18 who had a stem cell transplant for acute myeloid leukemia, so the T cells may come from the graft donor. Sequenced here: PBMCs, mostly from graft donor cells, sampled 360 days after TCRalphabeta/CD19-depleted stem cell transplant. The CDR3 DNA reads TGTGCCAGCAGCCAACTAGCGGGAGGGCCGGAGACCCAGTACTTC. Protein: CASSQLAGGPETQYF.